This TCR beta chain emerged from a study of beta chain features in type 1 diabetes (dated by TCRdb to the late 2010s). Concerning the study at large: Mean age, gender distribution, total cell number and subset yield did not differ between patients and healthy donors. A total of roughly 100,000,000 sorted cells were examined across all samples, and the number of cells per subset was strongly correlated with RNA yield. The study compared the TCRB repertoires of sorted circulating CD4+ T cell subsets in recently diagnosed type 1 diabetes patients with those in matched healthy donors. Whereas all 30 or so donors provided naive and central memory subsets, regulatory and stem cell-like memory subsets were isolated from just 8 patients and about eight healthy donors.

The paper as a whole reports these results and caveats: Because cDNA was sequenced instead of genomic DNA, highly expressing activated cells could be over-represented, though the groups showed no difference in activation or CD3 levels. PCR might favor shorter templates, but patient and control samples were amplified and corrected together, so any skew would affect both groups equally. Fewer insertions and more nucleotide deletions at VDJ recombination sites were observed in patients with type 1 diabetes, implying thymic rearrangement abnormalities. Type 1 diabetes patients showed a moderate but significant shortening of TCRB CDR3 length in all four CD4+ subsets. The naive, central memory and regulatory TCRB repertoires appeared to resemble one another more closely among patients than among healthy donors. Because small numbers of individuals were included in the HLA sub-analyses, any influence of HLA type on TCRB rearrangement was left unresolved.

The entire amount of isolated RNA was reverse transcribed using the High Capacity cDNA Reverse Transcription Kit, so the sequenced TCRB transcripts were expressed ones. Naive, central memory and regulatory T cell samples underwent deep immunoSEQ sequencing, averaging about 3.3 million total reads per sample. Sorted cells were lysed in RLT buffer and RNA was extracted with DNase-treated RNeasy Micro or Mini kits, depending on cell number. Each cell subset was processed on its own to prevent cross-contamination, while patient and healthy donor samples were processed together. Using the immunoSEQ multiplex PCR, TCRB sequences were amplified from cDNA into 87-bp fragments spanning the CDR3 region. Sequencing of the amplicons was done on the Illumina HiSeq platform. Regarding the original processing steps: PCR bias was computationally corrected using synthetic template baselines, reads within Hamming distance 2 were collapsed, and singletons that could not be merged were discarded. Reads were aligned against IMGT to assign V, D and J genes, CDR3 length and insertions or deletions at six rearrangement sites. Within each subset, clonotype counts were normalized to the number of sorted cells before true diversity and Gini coefficients were calculated with the tcR R package. Repertoire sharing was quantified using the overlap coefficient calculated on TCRB nucleotide sequences. Out-of-frame TCRB sequences from naive cells were analyzed as a proxy for the pre-selection repertoire. TCRdb retrieved this table from immuneACCESS and kept in-frame rearrangements only. Not all clones are present; in checked studies, unresolved V genes account for under half, and no reason is known for the remainder. The V and J calls and clone size are taken from that table; D and trimming were inferred from the DNA. The sample records some 350,000 clones, roughly 13% of which are singletons. The top ten clones comprise about 0.015% of the sample.

A single peripheral blood draw of about 120 mL on average was collected from each donor into heparinised tubes. Naive, central memory, regulatory and stem cell-like memory CD4+ T cells were sorted on a BD FACSAria II using a panel including CD45RO, CCR7, CD25, CD127, CD95 and CD27. A purity above 95% was achieved for all sorted populations. PBMCs were separated immediately by Lymphoprep density gradient centrifugation and were stained directly, without being cultured. So that batch effects would be minimized, each experiment stained and sorted samples in pairs, pairing one healthy donor with one patient. Points on this clone: Its target antigen remains unknown. No clone much larger than this one lies a single base away; base qualities are absent.

The sequencing input was naive CD4+ T cells from blood. What this sample's cell subset or site label stands for: true naive CD4+ T cells. The receptor was isolated from a woman under 30 with type 1 diabetes.

The CDR3 reads as follows: CASGAREAFF. The DNA sequence is TGTGCCAGCGGGGCGCGTGAAGCTTTCTTT. Here the chain combines TRBV2 and TRBJ1-1; tentative D gene TRBD1, with 5 bases matching. Its CDR3 holds 10 amino acids, cysteine through phenylalanine. Just CDR3 DNA is preserved here, 30 bases in frame from base 1. V lost 8 bases and J lost 7 bases; the stretch between them is 8 bases long. For CDR1 and CDR2, the germline V gene lists SNHLY and FYNNEI.